This note documents a single T cell receptor beta chain sequence. What it binds is unknown. The data are from a study of a mutant IDH1 vaccine in newly diagnosed glioma. Study-wide context: Previous treatment comprised radiotherapy, temozolomide, or both, mostly both. Regarding the study as a whole: Pseudoprogression seemed unlinked to shifts in top peripheral T cell clonotypes. In 80% to 95% of patients, immune responses induced by the vaccine occurred.

The CDR3 spans 15 residues. The V end lost 1 base, the J end lost 0 bases, and 9 bases lay between the germline ends. Per the germline V gene, CDR1 is SGHTA and CDR2 is FQGNSA. The time point is: baseline, week 1 (first vaccination visit). The treatment denotes: pre-vaccination baseline after standard-of-care therapy. Newly diagnosed WHO grade 3 or 4 IDH1-mutant, ATRX-lost astrocytomas were identified in the donors. Produced via immunoSEQ multiplex PCR; TCRdb's table is partial and in-frame only. Found here are about 54,000 clones, roughly 80% of them singletons; the top ten hold around 21%. The material sequenced was PBMCs, taken from a glioma patient treated with radiotherapy, temozolomide or both. This receptor was identified in a young man with glioma. The chain is built from TRBV7-2 and TRBJ1-2; D unclear. The CDR3 DNA is TGTGCCAGCAGCTTAGATAACGGACCTAACTATGGCTACACCTTC. Protein: CASSLDNGPNYGYTF.